The 17 T cell receptor beta chains below come from one sample, sequenced in a study of cytomegalovirus exposure and HLA in healthy donors. 60 Vbeta and 13 Jbeta primers were used in PCR. Clones were sequenced by immunoSEQ multiplex PCR, and TCRdb holds only the in-frame ones, with some missing. The data contain approximately 140,000 clones, 70% to 90% of them singletons. Sequenced material: PBMCs. Every receptor here comes from a woman aged 40 to 50 in good health and CMV-seropositive.

This clone was seen a few times. V and J are TRBV11-2 and TRBJ1-1, with D maybe TRBD1 (6 bases). The germline gives CDR1 SGHAT, CDR2 FQNNGV. V was trimmed by 3 bases and J by 1 base, leaving 12 bases between them. CDR3 length: 15 residues. CDR3 DNA: TGTGCCAGCAGCTTCCGGGACACTCAGAACACTGAAGCTTTCTTT. It is translated as CASSFRDTQNTEAFF.

The V call is TRBV9, the J call TRBJ2-6; D might be TRBD2 (7 bases). Germline assignment: CDR1 SGDLS and CDR2 YYNGEE. V shed 4 bases and J shed 0 bases, with 23 bases lying between them. The CDR3 sequence is 20 residues long. The CDR3 nucleotides read TGTGCCAGCAGCCCAGAGGTATACGGGGGGCCCGGCTCTGGGGCCAACGTCCTGACTTTC. Its protein product is CASSPEVYGGPGSGANVLTF.

This clone was found once. This sequence joins TRBV11-2 and TRBJ2-1; TRBD2 matches 12 bases. This CDR3 has 16 residues. V dropped 3 bases and J dropped 8; count of bases not matched to a gene: 8. Germline V gene lookup returns CDR1 SGHAT and CDR2 FQNNGV. The CDR3 spells CASSFRRLAGAHEQFF. CDR3 bases: TGTGCCAGCAGCTTTCGCAGACTAGCGGGAGCCCATGAGCAGTTCTTC.

The V call is TRBV19, the J call TRBJ2-7; 11 bases map to TRBD1. V shed 4 bases and J 3 bases; nucleotides not matched to a gene: 5. This CDR3 has 15 residues. Germline V gives CDR1 LNHDA, CDR2 SQIVND (reference sequence). CDR3 loop: CASSTGTGGHYEQYF. Written as DNA, the CDR3 is TGTGCCAGTAGTACGGGGACAGGGGGACACTACGAGCAGTACTTC.

The gene calls are TRBV29-1 and TRBJ2-1; possible D gene TRBD1, 5 bases. CDR3 length equals 11 residues. The V end was cut by 2 bases, the J end by 15 bases, with 14 bases between. Germline CDR1 reads SQVTM; CDR2 reads ANQGSEA. The CDR3 loop is CSVEKGPPPFF. Here the CDR3 DNA reads TGCAGCGTTGAAAAGGGGCCGCCTCCGTTCTTC.

The sample holds a few counts of this clone. V and J are TRBV6-1 and TRBJ1-2; D possibly corresponds to TRBD1 (6 bases). The CDR3 loop spans 11 amino acids. V was shortened by 8 bases and J by 4 bases, with 8 bases between the two germline ends. In germline, CDR1 is MNHNS, CDR2 SASEGT. CDR3 region: CASSRGYGYTF. DNA of the CDR3: TGTGCCAGCTCCAGGGGCTATGGCTACACCTTC.

The chain has TRBV5-5 and TRBJ1-2; no clear D. Germline CDR1 is SGHKS and CDR2 is YYEKEE (reference sequence). V lost 4 bases and J lost 0, with 13 bases in between. The CDR3 loop spans 15 amino acids. CDR3 sequence (DNA): TGTGCCAGCAGCGGCCGACACTTAGCTAACTATGGCTACACCTTC. Translation: CASSGRHLANYGYTF.

The chain carries TRBV7-9 and TRBJ1-1; TRBD1 agrees at 7 bases. This CDR3 spans 17 amino acids. Germline CDR1 SEHNR, CDR2 FQNEAQ (reference sequence). The V segment lost 3 bases and the J segment 5 bases; nucleotides outside the gene matches: 15. Written as DNA, the CDR3 is TGTGCCAGCAGCTTTTCAGGGGGGCAGCTGAAAGGAACTGAAGCTTTCTTT. Residues: CASSFSGGQLKGTEAFF.

The V and J genes are TRBV19 and TRBJ2-7; TRBD2 matches at 11 bases. Germline loops: CDR1 LNHDA, CDR2 SQIVND (reference sequence). The J segment lost 6 bases and the V segment lost 4 bases, leaving 5 bases of the junction unmatched. The CDR3 runs 14 residues. CDR3 residues: CASSTTSGTGEQYF. The CDR3 DNA sequence: TGTGCCAGTAGTACGACTAGCGGGACGGGCGAGCAGTACTTC.

The chain carries TRBV6-6 and TRBJ1-5; the D gene is possibly TRBD1 (5 bases). This CDR3 region has 14 residues. Deletions cut 4 bases from V and 4 bases from J, with 11 bases between. Per the germline V gene, CDR1 is MNHNY and CDR2 is SVGAGI (reference sequence). The CDR3 spells CASSSRQTNQPQHF. DNA for the CDR3: TGTGCCAGCAGTTCACGACAGACAAATCAGCCCCAGCATTTT.

CDR3 amino acids: CASSLLGQGGTNYGYTF. The CDR3 nucleotides are TGTGCCAGCAGTTTATTGGGACAGGGGGGTACTAACTATGGCTACACCTTC. The J gene is TRBJ1-2, the V gene TRBV27; 11 bases are a match to TRBD1. The CDR3 has 17 residues. CDR1 is MNHEY and CDR2 is SMNVEV in the germline V gene (reference sequence). V was pared by 1 base and J by 0 bases, with 4 bases of the junction left unmatched.

The chain is built from TRBV30 and TRBJ2-7; perhaps TRBD1 as D (5 bases). This CDR3 has 11 residues. V lost 3 bases and J lost 10, with 13 bases in between. The V gene's germline CDR1 is GTSNPN and CDR2 SVGIG (reference sequence). The CDR3 DNA sequence: TGTGCCTGGAGCCCTGGGGCTAACCAGTACTTC. Protein product: CAWSPGANQYF.

The chain is built from TRBV19 and TRBJ2-7, with 10 bases aligning to TRBD2. The CDR3 covers 15 residues. Unmatched junction bases numbered 5, after V lost 5 bases and J lost 1 base. Per the germline V gene, CDR1 is LNHDA and CDR2 is SQIVND (reference sequence). In DNA, the CDR3 is TGTGCCAGTAGTGCCTTAGCGGGAGGATCCTACGAGCAGTACTTC. Residues: CASSALAGGSYEQYF.

The chain employs TRBV5-1 and TRBJ2-7; no firm D call. This CDR3 has 14 amino acids. V was cut by 2 bases and J by 0 bases, with 9 bases left in between. Germline loops: CDR1 SGHRS, CDR2 YFSETQ. The CDR3 DNA reads TGCGCCAGCAGCTTAAGAGCGATCTCCTACGAGCAGTACTTC. It specifies CASSLRAISYEQYF.

Comment on this clone: The junction and the germline gene differ at one end; a read error may be behind it. The chain joins TRBV30 to TRBJ2-3; D perhaps matches TRBD2 (7 bases). Per germline, CDR1 GTSNPN and CDR2 SVGIG (reference sequence). The CDR3 covers 14 residues. The CDR3 DNA reads as TGTGCCTGGGGTGTTGGGCGGGGGCCCGATACGCAGTATTTT. Translation: CAWGVGRGPDTQYF.

The V gene is TRBV15, the J gene TRBJ2-7; D is possibly TRBD1 (5 bases). The germline V and J ends were trimmed by 0 bases and 6 bases, with 9 bases remaining between them. The CDR3 totals 13 residues. The germline CDR1 and CDR2 sequences are LNHNV and YYDKDF (reference sequence). CDR3 bases: TGTGCCACCAGCAGAGATCTTGGGGCCGAGCAGTACTTC. Protein sequence: CATSRDLGAEQYF.

The sample holds one count of this clone. The chain joins TRBV5-5 to TRBJ1-5; weak D call: TRBD1 (5 bases). Trimming left V 0 bases short and J 4 bases short, with 11 bases between. Germline assignment: CDR1 SGHKS and CDR2 YYEKEE (reference sequence). This CDR3 is built from 15 residues. In DNA form, the CDR3 reads TGTGCCAGCAGCTTGGGGGGGGACCAGAATCAGCCCCAGCATTTT. Its translation: CASSLGGDQNQPQHF.